The source of this TCR beta chain is a study of T cell responses to AZD1222 COVID-19 vaccine. Study outcomes and limitations: White British people made up most donors, females outnumbered males, and clonal diversity was possibly underestimated. The CD4 TCRs associated with vaccination extended across spike and predominated at 160-218 and 743-854. Only a handful of AZD1222 recipients, several in all, had baseline seropositivity.

Comments on this clone: What it binds is not known.

Repertoires were generated with immunoSEQ multiplex PCR, while TCRdb's copy carries only in-frame clones and drops some. The table lists 95,000 to 150,000 clones, roughly 90% of them singletons. This clonotype was obtained from an adult in good health. The specimen comprised peripheral blood, sampled on day 0 of AZD1222 vaccination.

The CDR3 DNA sequence: TGTGCCAGCAGCACCGTCAACAGGCTAACGAACACTGAAGCTTTCTTT. It codes for CASSTVNRLTNTEAFF. The chain joins TRBV21-1 to TRBJ1-1; whether TRBD1, the table's D call, matches the DNA was not checked. TRBV21-1 is a pseudogene locus. The CDR3 is 16 amino acids.